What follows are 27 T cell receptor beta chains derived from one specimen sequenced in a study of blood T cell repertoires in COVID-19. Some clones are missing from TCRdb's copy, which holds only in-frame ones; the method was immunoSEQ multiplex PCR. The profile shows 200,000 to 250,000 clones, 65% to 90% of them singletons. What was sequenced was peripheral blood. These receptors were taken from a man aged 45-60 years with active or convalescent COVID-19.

DNA for the CDR3: TGTGCCAGCAGCTTAGGAGGCATCCGAAACACTGAAGCTTTCTTT. It is translated as CASSLGGIRNTEAFF. The chain has TRBV11-1 and TRBJ1-1; D not resolved. Trimming took off 1 base at V and 2 bases at J, with 11 bases between the two ends. The CDR3 loop spans 15 amino acids. In germline, CDR1 is SGHAT, CDR2 FQDESV (reference sequence).

The CDR3 DNA reads TGTGCCACCTACGCGAGGCAGGAGCAGTTCTTC. It is translated as CATYARQEQFF. V gene TRBV19 combines with J gene TRBJ2-1; no reliable D call. CDR3 length: 11 residues. V was cut by 10 bases and J by 10 bases, with 14 bases left in between. Germline assignment: CDR1 LNHDA and CDR2 SQIVND (reference sequence).

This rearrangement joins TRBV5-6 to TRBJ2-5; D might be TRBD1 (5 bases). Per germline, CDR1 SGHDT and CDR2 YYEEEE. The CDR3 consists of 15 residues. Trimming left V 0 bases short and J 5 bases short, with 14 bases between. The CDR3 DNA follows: TGTGCCAGCAGCTTGGCCGGCAGGGTGGGGGAGACCCAGTACTTC. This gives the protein CASSLAGRVGETQYF. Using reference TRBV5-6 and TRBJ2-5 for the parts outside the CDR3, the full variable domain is DAGVTQSPTHLIKTRGQQVTLRCSPKSGHDTVSWYQQALGQGPQFIFQYYEEEERQRGNFPDRFSGHQFPNYSSELNVNALLLGDSALYLCASSLAGRVGETQYFGPGTRLLVL.

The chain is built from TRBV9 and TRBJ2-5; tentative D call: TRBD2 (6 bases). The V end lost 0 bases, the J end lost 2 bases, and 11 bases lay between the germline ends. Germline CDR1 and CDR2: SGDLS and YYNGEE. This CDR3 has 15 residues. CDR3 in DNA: TGTGCCAGCAGCGTAGACAGGACTACACAAGAGACCCAGTACTTC. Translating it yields CASSVDRTTQETQYF.

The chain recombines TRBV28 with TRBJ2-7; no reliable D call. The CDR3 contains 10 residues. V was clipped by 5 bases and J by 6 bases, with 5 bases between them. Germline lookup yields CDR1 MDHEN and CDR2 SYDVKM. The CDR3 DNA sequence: TGTGCCAGCAGTCATTTCGAGCAGTACTTC. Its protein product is CASSHFEQYF.

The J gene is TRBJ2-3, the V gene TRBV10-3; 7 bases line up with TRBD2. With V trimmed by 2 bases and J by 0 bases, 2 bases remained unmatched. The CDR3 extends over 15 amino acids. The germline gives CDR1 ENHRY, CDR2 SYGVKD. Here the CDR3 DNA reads TGTGCCATCAGTGAGCTAGCGGCTAGCACAGATACGCAGTATTTT. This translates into CAISELAASTDTQYF.

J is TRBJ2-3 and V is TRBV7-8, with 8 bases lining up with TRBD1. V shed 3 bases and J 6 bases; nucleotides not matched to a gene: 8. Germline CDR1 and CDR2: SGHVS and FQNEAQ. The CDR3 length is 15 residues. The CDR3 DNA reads TGTGCCAGCAGCTTCTTGACAGGGGCGACGGATACGCAGTATTTT. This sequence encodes CASSFLTGATDTQYF.

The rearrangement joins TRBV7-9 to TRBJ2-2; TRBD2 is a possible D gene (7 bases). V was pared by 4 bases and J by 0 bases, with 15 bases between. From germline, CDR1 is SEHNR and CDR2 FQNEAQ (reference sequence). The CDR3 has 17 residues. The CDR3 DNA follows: TGTGCCAGCAGCTCCCGTAGGGGGGGACCGAACACCGGGGAGCTGTTTTTT. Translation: CASSSRRGGPNTGELFF. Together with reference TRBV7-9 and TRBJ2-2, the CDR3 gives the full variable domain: DTGVSQNPRHKITKRGQNVTFRCDPISEHNRLYWYRQTLGQGPEFLTYFQNEAQLEKSRLLSDRFSAERPKGSFSTLEIQRTEQGDSAMYLCASSSRRGGPNTGELFFGEGSRLTVL.

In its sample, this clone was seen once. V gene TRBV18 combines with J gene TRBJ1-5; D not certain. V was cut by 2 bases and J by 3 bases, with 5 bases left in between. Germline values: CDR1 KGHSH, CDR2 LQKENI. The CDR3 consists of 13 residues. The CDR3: CASSPSPNQPQHF. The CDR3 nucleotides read TGTGCCAGCTCACCATCTCCCAATCAGCCCCAGCATTTT. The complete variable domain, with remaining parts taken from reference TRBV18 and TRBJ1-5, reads NAGVMQNPRHLVRRRGQEARLRCSPMKGHSHVYWYRQLPEEGLKFMVYLQKENIIDESGMPKERFSAEFPKEGPSILRIQQVVRGDSAAYFCASSPSPNQPQHFGDGTRLSIL.

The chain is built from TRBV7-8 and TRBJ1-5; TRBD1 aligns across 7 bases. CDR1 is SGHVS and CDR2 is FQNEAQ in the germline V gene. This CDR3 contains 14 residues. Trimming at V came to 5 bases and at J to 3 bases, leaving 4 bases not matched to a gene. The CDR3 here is CASSTGQHNQPQHF. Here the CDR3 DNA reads TGTGCCAGCAGCACGGGACAGCACAATCAGCCCCAGCATTTT. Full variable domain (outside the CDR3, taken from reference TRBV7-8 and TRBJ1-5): GAGVSQSPRYKVAKRGQDVALRCDPISGHVSLFWYQQALGQGPEFLTYFQNEAQLDKSGLPSDRFFAERPEGSVSTLKIQRTQQEDSAVYLCASSTGQHNQPQHFGDGTRLSIL.

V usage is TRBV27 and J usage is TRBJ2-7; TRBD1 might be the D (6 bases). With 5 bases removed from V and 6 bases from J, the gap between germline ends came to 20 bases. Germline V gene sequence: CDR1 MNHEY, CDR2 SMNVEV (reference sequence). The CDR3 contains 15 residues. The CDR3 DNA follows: TGTGCCAGCAGTCTAAACAGGGAACGTACTTCCGAGCAGTACTTC. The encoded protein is CASSLNRERTSEQYF.

In DNA, the CDR3 is TGTGCCAGCTCCCTTGGCGGACAGGGACCTTCACCCCTCCACTTT. It specifies CASSLGGQGPSPLHF. This sequence joins TRBV18 and TRBJ1-6, with 8 bases matching TRBD1. The junction had 10 bases not matched to a gene; V was cut back by 6 bases and J by 9 bases. This CDR3 is built from 15 residues. Germline CDR1 and CDR2: KGHSH and LQKENI.

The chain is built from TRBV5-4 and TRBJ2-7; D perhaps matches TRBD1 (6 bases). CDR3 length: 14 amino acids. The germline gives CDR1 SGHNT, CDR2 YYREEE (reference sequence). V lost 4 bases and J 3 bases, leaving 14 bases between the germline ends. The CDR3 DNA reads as TGTGCCAGCAGCCCAGCTGGACAGCTCTACGAGCAGTACTTC. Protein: CASSPAGQLYEQYF.

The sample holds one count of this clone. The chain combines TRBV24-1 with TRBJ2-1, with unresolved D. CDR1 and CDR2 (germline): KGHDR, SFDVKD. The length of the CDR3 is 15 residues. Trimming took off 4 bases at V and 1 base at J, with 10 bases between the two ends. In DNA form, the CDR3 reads TGTGCCACCAGTGACTCGGTCCTATCCTACAATGAGCAGTTCTTC. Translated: CATSDSVLSYNEQFF.

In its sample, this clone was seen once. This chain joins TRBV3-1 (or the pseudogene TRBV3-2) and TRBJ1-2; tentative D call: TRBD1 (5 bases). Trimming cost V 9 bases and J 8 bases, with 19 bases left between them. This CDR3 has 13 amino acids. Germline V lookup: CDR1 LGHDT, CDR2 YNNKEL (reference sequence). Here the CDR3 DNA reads TGTGCCAGTAGACCAGGGTCGACTGAGGGCTACACCTTC. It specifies CASRPGSTEGYTF.

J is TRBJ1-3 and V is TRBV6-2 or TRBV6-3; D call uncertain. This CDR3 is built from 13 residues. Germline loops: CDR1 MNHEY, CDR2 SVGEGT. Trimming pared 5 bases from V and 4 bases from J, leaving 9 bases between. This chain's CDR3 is CASSRGGGNTIYF. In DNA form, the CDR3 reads TGTGCCAGCAGTAGAGGCGGCGGAAACACCATATATTTT.

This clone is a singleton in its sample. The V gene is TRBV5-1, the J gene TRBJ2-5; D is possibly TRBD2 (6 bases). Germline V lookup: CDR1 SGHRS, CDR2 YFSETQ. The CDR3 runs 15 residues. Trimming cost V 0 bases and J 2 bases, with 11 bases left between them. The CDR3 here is CASSLAPAGQETQYF. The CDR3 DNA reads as TGCGCCAGCAGCTTGGCACCGGCGGGGCAAGAGACCCAGTACTTC.

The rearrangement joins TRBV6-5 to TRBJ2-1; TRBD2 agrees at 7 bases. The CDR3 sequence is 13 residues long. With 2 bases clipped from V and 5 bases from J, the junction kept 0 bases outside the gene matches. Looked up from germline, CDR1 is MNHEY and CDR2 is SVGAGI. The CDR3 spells CASSYRGDNEQFF. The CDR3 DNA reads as TGTGCCAGCAGTTACCGGGGGGACAATGAGCAGTTCTTC.

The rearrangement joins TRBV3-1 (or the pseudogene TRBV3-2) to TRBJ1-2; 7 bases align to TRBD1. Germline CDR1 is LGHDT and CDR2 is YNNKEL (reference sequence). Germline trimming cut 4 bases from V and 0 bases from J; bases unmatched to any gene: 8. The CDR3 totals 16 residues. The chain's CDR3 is CASSLQGQRTNYGYTF. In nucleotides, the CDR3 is TGTGCCAGCAGCCTTCAGGGACAGAGGACTAACTATGGCTACACCTTC.

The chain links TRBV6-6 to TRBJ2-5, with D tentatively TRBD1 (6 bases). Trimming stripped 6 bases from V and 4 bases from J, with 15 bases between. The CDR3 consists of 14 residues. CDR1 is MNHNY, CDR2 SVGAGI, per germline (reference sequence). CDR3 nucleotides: TGTGCCAGCAGCGGACAGAAAGGGAGAGAGACCCAGTACTTC. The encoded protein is CASSGQKGRETQYF.

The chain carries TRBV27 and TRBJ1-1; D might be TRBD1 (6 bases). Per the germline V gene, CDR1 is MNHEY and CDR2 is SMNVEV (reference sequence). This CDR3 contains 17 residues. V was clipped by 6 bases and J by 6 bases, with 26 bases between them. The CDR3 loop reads CASRPAGGGGTGPEAFF. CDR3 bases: TGTGCCAGCAGACCCGCAGGAGGGGGGGGAACGGGACCTGAAGCTTTCTTT.

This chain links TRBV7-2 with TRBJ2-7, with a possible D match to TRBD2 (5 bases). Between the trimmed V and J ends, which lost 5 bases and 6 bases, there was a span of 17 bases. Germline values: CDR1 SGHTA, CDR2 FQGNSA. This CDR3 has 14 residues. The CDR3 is CASSGRGGALEQYF. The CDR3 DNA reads TGTGCCAGCAGCGGACGGGGTGGTGCACTCGAGCAGTACTTC.

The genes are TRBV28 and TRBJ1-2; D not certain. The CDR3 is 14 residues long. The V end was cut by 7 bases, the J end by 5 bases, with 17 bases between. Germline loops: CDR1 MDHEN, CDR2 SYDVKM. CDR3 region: CASTQTGVVYGYTF. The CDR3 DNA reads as TGTGCCAGCACCCAAACGGGAGTCGTATATGGCTACACCTTC.

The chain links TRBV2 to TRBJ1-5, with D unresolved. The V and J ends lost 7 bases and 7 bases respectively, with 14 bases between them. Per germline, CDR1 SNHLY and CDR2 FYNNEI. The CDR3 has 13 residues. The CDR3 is CASTRMGGQPQHF. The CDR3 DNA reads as TGTGCCAGCACTCGAATGGGAGGCCAGCCCCAGCATTTT.

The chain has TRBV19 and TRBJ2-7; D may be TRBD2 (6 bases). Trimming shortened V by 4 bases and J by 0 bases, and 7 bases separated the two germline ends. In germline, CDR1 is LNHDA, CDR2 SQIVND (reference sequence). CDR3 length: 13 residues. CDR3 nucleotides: TGTGCCAGTAGTAGCGGGGCCTCCTACGAGCAGTACTTC. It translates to CASSSGASYEQYF.

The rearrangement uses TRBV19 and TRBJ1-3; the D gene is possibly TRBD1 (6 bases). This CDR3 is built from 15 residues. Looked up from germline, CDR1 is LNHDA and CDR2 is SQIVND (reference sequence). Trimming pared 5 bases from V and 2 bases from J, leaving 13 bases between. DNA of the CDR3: TGTGCCAGTAGTTCCTTCCAGGGGACTGGAAACACCATATATTTT. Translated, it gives CASSSFQGTGNTIYF.

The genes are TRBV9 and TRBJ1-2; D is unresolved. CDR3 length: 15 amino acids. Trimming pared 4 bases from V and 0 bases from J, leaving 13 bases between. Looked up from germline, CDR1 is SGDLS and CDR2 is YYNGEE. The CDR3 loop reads CASSNREVSNYGYTF. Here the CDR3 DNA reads TGTGCCAGCAGCAACCGTGAGGTATCTAACTATGGCTACACCTTC.